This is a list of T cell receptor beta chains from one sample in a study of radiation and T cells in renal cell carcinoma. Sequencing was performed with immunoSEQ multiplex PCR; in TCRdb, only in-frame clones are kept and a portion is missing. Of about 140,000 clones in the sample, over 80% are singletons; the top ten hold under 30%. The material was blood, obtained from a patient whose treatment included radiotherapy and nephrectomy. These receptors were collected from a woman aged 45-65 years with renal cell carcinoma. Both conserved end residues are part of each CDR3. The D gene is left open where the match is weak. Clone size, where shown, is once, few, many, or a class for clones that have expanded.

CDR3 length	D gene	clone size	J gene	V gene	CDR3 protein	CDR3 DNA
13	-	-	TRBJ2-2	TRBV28	CASTGPNTGELFF	TGTGCCAGCACAGGGCCGAACACCGGGGAGCTGTTTTTT
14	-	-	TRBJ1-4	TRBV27	CASSSTGQNEKLFF	TGTGCCAGCAGTTCGACAGGTCAGAATGAAAAACTGTTTTTT
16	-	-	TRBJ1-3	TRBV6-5	CASSYQGFKPGNTIYF	TGTGCCAGCAGTTACCAGGGGTTTAAACCTGGAAACACCATATATTTT
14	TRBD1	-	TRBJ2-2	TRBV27	CASSPRQGSGELFF	TGTGCCAGCAGTCCCCGACAGGGATCCGGGGAGCTGTTTTTT
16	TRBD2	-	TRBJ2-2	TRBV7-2	CASSLPSGTNTGELFF	TGTGCCAGCAGCCTCCCTAGCGGGACGAACACCGGGGAGCTGTTTTTT
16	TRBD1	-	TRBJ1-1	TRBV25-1	CASSDEGARGNTEAFF	TGTGCCAGCAGTGATGAGGGGGCGAGGGGGAACACTGAAGCTTTCTTT
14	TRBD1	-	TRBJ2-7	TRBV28	CASSRTGGTYEQYF	TGTGCCAGCAGCAGGACAGGGGGCACCTACGAGCAGTACTTC
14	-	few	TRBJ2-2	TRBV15	CATSRDRDTGELFF	TGTGCCACCAGCAGAGACAGAGACACCGGGGAGCTGTTTTTT
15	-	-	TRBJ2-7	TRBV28	CASSPGRTSSYEQYF	TGTGCCAGCAGCCCCGGTAGAACCAGCTCCTACGAGCAGTACTTC
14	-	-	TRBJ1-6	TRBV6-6	CASTDLGGNSPLHF	TGTGCCAGCACCGACTTAGGTGGGAATTCACCCCTCCACTTT
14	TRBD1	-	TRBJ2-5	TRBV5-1	CASSTGTGGETQYF	TGCGCCAGCAGCACCGGGACAGGGGGAGAGACCCAGTACTTC
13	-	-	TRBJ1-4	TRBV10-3	CAIKEAVNEKLFF	TGTGCCATCAAGGAAGCGGTGAATGAAAAACTGTTTTTT